This T cell receptor beta chain appears in the sequencing data of a study of OX40 agonist ivuxolimab in advanced cancers. Study results and caveats: Not determined was the antigen specificity of the expanded peripheral T cells. By week 6 at 0.1 to 3.0 mg/kg, blood CD4+ and CD8+ T cells had expanded clonally.

Produced via immunoSEQ multiplex PCR; TCRdb's table is partial and in-frame only. Counted here are tens of thousands of clones, about 85% occurring once; the ten biggest clones make up approximately 0.33%. This CDR3 region has 14 residues. Trimming removed 2 bases from V and 9 bases from J, with 16 bases in between. From germline, CDR1 is MNHNY and CDR2 SVGAGI (reference sequence). On this clone: The antigen is unknown.

This material consisted of CD4+ or CD8+ T cells sorted from blood, taken in a trial of the OX40 agonist ivuxolimab. V and J are TRBV6-6 and TRBJ2-5, with a weak D call TRBD2 (5 bases). This receptor was identified in an adult with an advanced solid tumor such as melanoma, head and neck, liver or kidney cancer. CDR3 protein: CASSYVGSVEAQYF. The CDR3 DNA is TGTGCCAGCAGTTACGTCGGGTCCGTGGAGGCCCAGTACTTC.